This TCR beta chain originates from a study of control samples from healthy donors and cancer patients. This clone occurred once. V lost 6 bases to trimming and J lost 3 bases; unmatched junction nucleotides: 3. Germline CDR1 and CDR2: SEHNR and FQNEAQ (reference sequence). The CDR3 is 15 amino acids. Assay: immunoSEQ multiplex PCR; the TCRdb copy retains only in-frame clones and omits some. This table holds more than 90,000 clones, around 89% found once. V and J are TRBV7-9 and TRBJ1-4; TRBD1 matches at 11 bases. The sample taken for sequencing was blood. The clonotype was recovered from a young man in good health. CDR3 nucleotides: TGTGCCAGCAGTCCGGGACAGGGGGCTAATGAAAAACTGTTTTTT. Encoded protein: CASSPGQGANEKLFF.